The 21 T cell receptor beta chains in this list originate from one sample, sequenced in a study of shared clonotypes between healthy human individuals. Sequencing used immunoSEQ multiplex PCR; TCRdb keeps in-frame clones, though not all of them. The repertoire holds roughly 720,000 clones, with 90% as singletons. The specimen sequenced was memory CD8+ T cells from PBMCs. Subset denoted: CD45RO+ cells pooled with CCR7-negative TemRA cells. Receptor source: a man between 18 and 35 years old in good health. Some clones in this sample may be carry-over from other donors' samples.

V usage is TRBV27 and J usage is TRBJ2-5; 9 bases align to TRBD1. CDR3 size: 15 residues. With V trimmed by 5 bases and J by 2 bases, 6 bases remained unmatched. CDR1 is MNHEY and CDR2 is SMNVEV in the germline V gene (reference sequence). CDR3 in DNA: TGTGCCAGCAGTCTCGGGACAGGGCATCAAGAGACCCAGTACTTC. This sequence encodes CASSLGTGHQETQYF.

The chain is built from TRBV9 and TRBJ2-3, with D possibly matching TRBD1 (6 bases). Germline V lookup: CDR1 SGDLS, CDR2 YYNGEE. Between the trimmed V and J ends, which lost 7 bases and 3 bases, there was a span of 21 bases. This CDR3 contains 16 residues. The CDR3 protein is CASGSPTGQPTDTQYF. In DNA, the CDR3 is TGTGCCAGCGGTTCCCCTACAGGGCAACCGACAGATACGCAGTATTTT.

The chain carries TRBV10-3 and TRBJ2-7; the D gene is possibly TRBD2 (5 bases). V was clipped by 6 bases and J by 3 bases, with 18 bases between them. Germline CDR1 reads ENHRY; CDR2 reads SYGVKD. The CDR3 extends over 15 amino acids. The DNA for the CDR3 is TGTGCCATCAGGGCCCAGGTCTCACGGGGCTACGAGCAGTACTTC. This translates into CAIRAQVSRGYEQYF.

This rearrangement joins TRBV28 to TRBJ2-3, with 9 bases that match TRBD2. Germline V gives CDR1 MDHEN, CDR2 SYDVKM. The CDR3 is 20 amino acids. The trim removed 3 bases at V and 4 bases at J, leaving 20 bases unmatched. The CDR3 DNA is TGTGCCAGCAGTTTTTCCATCGTTGAACTAGCGGGTCAAGCCGCAGATACGCAGTATTTT. Protein product: CASSFSIVELAGQAADTQYF.

The J gene is TRBJ2-3, the V gene TRBV7-9; D is uncertain. The CDR3 totals 14 residues. V was shortened by 2 bases and J by 0 bases, with 6 bases between the two germline ends. Germline CDR1 SEHNR, CDR2 FQNEAQ (reference sequence). The DNA for the CDR3 is TGTGCCAGCAGCTTAAGAGTCAGCACAGATACGCAGTATTTT. This gives the protein CASSLRVSTDTQYF. The complete variable domain, with remaining parts taken from reference TRBV7-9 and TRBJ2-3, reads DTGVSQNPRHKITKRGQNVTFRCDPISEHNRLYWYRQTLGQGPEFLTYFQNEAQLEKSRLLSDRFSAERPKGSFSTLEIQRTEQGDSAMYLCASSLRVSTDTQYFGPGTRLTVL.

V gene TRBV28 combines with J gene TRBJ2-7, with D possibly being TRBD1 (6 bases). V was shortened by 3 bases and J by 3 bases, with 9 bases between the two germline ends. Looked up from germline, CDR1 is MDHEN and CDR2 is SYDVKM. The CDR3 has 13 residues. CDR3 in amino acids: CASSFRGFYEQYF. DNA for the CDR3: TGTGCCAGCAGTTTCAGGGGTTTCTACGAGCAGTACTTC.

V is TRBV19 and J is TRBJ1-2; perhaps TRBD1 as D (5 bases). The length of the CDR3 is 14 residues. CDR1 is LNHDA and CDR2 is SQIVND in the germline V gene (reference sequence). V shed 6 bases and J shed 8 bases, with 19 bases lying between them. The CDR3 sequence is CASRTPGTTDGYTF. Written as DNA, the CDR3 is TGTGCCAGTAGGACTCCGGGGACTACAGACGGCTACACCTTC.

The chain carries TRBV14 and TRBJ2-1, with D perhaps TRBD1 (5 bases). Between the trimmed V and J ends, which lost 1 base and 7 bases, there was a span of 14 bases. The CDR3 runs 15 residues. Germline-derived CDR1 and CDR2 are SGHDN and FVKESK. CDR3 bases: TGTGCCAGCAGCCAAGGGGGCTGGTTAAAGAATGAGCAGTTCTTC. It translates to CASSQGGWLKNEQFF.

This clone was picked up a small number of times. The V gene is TRBV25-1, the J gene TRBJ2-7, with D unresolved. Germline CDR1 is MGHDK and CDR2 is SYGVNS. V was cut by 1 base and J by 7 bases, with 8 bases left in between. The CDR3 sequence is 12 residues long. CDR3 nucleotides: TGTGCCAGCAGTGAATTTGTGGGAGAGCAGTACTTC. It codes for CASSEFVGEQYF.

This chain links TRBV4-2 with TRBJ2-6; no clear D gene. Germline V gene sequence: CDR1 LGHNA, CDR2 YNFKEQ. The length of the CDR3 is 18 residues. The ends were cut back, 0 bases at V and 0 bases at J, with 12 bases in the middle. This chain's CDR3 is CASSQETYSSSGANVLTF. CDR3 DNA: TGTGCCAGCAGCCAAGAGACTTACTCATCCTCTGGGGCCAACGTCCTGACTTTC.

CDR3: CASKPGGRAYNEQFF. CDR3 nucleotides: TGTGCCAGCAAACCCGGCGGGAGGGCCTACAATGAGCAGTTCTTC. This rearrangement joins TRBV28 to TRBJ2-1; 9 bases fit TRBD2. CDR3 length equals 15 residues. CDR1 is MDHEN and CDR2 is SYDVKM in the germline V gene. Unmatched junction bases numbered 6, after V lost 7 bases and J lost 2 bases.

The chain uses TRBV9 and TRBJ1-1; TRBD1 is a possible D gene (6 bases). The CDR3 spans 13 residues. From germline, CDR1 is SGDLS and CDR2 YYNGEE. V was clipped by 3 bases and J by 8 bases, with 14 bases between them. The CDR3 loop is CASSGWGQEEAFF. The CDR3 DNA reads TGTGCCAGCAGCGGTTGGGGGCAGGAAGAAGCTTTCTTT.

The chain uses TRBV7-6 and TRBJ1-4; 7 nucleotides agree with TRBD1. The CDR3 totals 16 residues. The V gene end was trimmed by 2 bases and the J gene end by 7 bases; junction bases not matched to a gene: 10. Germline V gene sequence: CDR1 SGHVS, CDR2 FNYEAQ. The CDR3 DNA reads TGTGCCAGCAGCTTAACATCGGGACAGTGGGGTGAAAAACTGTTTTTT. Its translation: CASSLTSGQWGEKLFF.

The chain has TRBV27 and TRBJ2-1; 7 positions agree with TRBD2. The CDR3 has 14 amino acids. CDR1 and CDR2 from the germline V gene are MNHEY and SMNVEV (reference sequence). Trimming cost V 7 bases and J 2 bases; bases outside gene matches: 5. The CDR3 nucleotides are TGTGCCAGCACGGTGGCGGGGGCCTACAATGAGCAGTTCTTC. Translating gives CASTVAGAYNEQFF.

The chain links TRBV5-6 to TRBJ2-2, with D possibly being TRBD1 (5 bases). V was clipped by 0 bases and J by 3 bases, with 21 bases between them. Germline CDR1 reads SGHDT; CDR2 reads YYEEEE. CDR3 length: 19 residues. CDR3 loop: CASSLVPAGFNLDTGELFF. CDR3 bases: TGTGCCAGCAGCTTGGTCCCGGCAGGGTTTAATTTGGACACCGGGGAGCTGTTTTTT.

The V and J genes are TRBV4-3 and TRBJ2-7; D unresolved. This CDR3 is 14 amino acids long. V was shortened by 3 bases and J by 3 bases, with 12 bases between the two germline ends. Germline CDR1 is LGHNA and CDR2 is YSLEER. CDR3 in DNA: TGCGCCAGCAGCCAGGGAACAGAGGTCTACGAGCAGTACTTC. Encoded protein: CASSQGTEVYEQYF.

DNA for the CDR3: TGCAGCGTTGCCGCCTCTGACAGGCAGTACTTC. This encodes CSVAASDRQYF. The chain uses TRBV29-1 and TRBJ2-4; D may be TRBD1 (6 bases). The length of the CDR3 is 11 residues. CDR1 is SQVTM and CDR2 is ANQGSEA in the germline V gene. Trimming left V 4 bases short and J 13 bases short, with 14 bases between. Drawing the rest from reference TRBV29-1 and TRBJ2-4, the complete variable domain is SAVISQKPSRDICQRGTSLTIQCQVDSQVTMMFWYRQQPGQSLTLIATANQGSEATYESGFVIDKFPISRPNLTFSTLTVSNMSPEDSSIYLCSVAASDRQYFGAGTRLSVL.

This clone was counted once. The chain combines TRBV27 with TRBJ2-1; the D gene is possibly TRBD1 (7 bases). Germline V gene lookup returns CDR1 MNHEY and CDR2 SMNVEV (reference sequence). The CDR3 length is 14 residues. Trimming left V 8 bases short and J 4 bases short, with 15 bases between. CDR3 loop: CASGGTADYNEQFF. CDR3 nucleotides: TGTGCCAGCGGGGGGACAGCTGATTACAATGAGCAGTTCTTC.

The chain has TRBV4-1 and TRBJ2-1; perhaps TRBD2 as D (6 bases). This CDR3 comprises 16 residues. V lost 0 bases and J 6 bases, leaving 15 bases between the germline ends. Germline V CDR1 and CDR2: MGHRA, YSYEKL. CDR3 nucleotides: TGCGCCAGCAGCCAAGATCGGGGGACTGCCTCCAATGAGCAGTTCTTC. It is translated as CASSQDRGTASNEQFF.

V gene TRBV19 combines with J gene TRBJ2-7; the D gene is possibly TRBD1 (6 bases). The CDR3 is 16 amino acids. The germline V gene has CDR1 LNHDA and CDR2 SQIVND (reference sequence). Trimming cost V 5 bases and J 4 bases, with 21 bases left between them. This CDR3 is CASSASTGSYPYEQYF. The CDR3 DNA sequence: TGTGCCAGTAGTGCCAGTACAGGGTCCTACCCTTACGAGCAGTACTTC.

This sequence joins TRBV7-9 and TRBJ2-7, with D perhaps assigned TRBD1 or TRBD2 (5 bases each). Trimming pared 5 bases from V and 2 bases from J, leaving 13 bases between. Germline CDR1 SEHNR, CDR2 FQNEAQ (reference sequence). There are 14 residues in the CDR3. CDR3 sequence reads: CASSAWGPAYEQYF. The CDR3 DNA reads TGTGCCAGCAGCGCATGGGGACCGGCCTACGAGCAGTACTTC.